This T cell receptor (beta chain) derives from a study of cytomegalovirus exposure and HLA in healthy donors. There are 14 residues in the CDR3. Trimming removed 6 bases at V and 0 bases at J, with 9 bases between. The germline gives CDR1 MNHNS, CDR2 SASEGT. The PCR contained 60 Vbeta and 13 Jbeta primers. The protocol was immunoSEQ multiplex PCR, while the TCRdb copy is restricted to in-frame clones and leaves out a portion. The data contain 150,000 to 200,000 clones, about 80% of them singletons. The source of this sequence is a woman aged 25 to 39 in good health and CMV-seropositive. Sequenced sample: PBMCs. The chain links TRBV6-1 to TRBJ2-1, with D uncertain. The CDR3 nucleotides are TGTGCCAGCAGCGATCAGGCCTCCTACAATGAGCAGTTCTTC. Residues: CASSDQASYNEQFF.